This entry features one T cell receptor beta chain sequence. Its antigen is undetermined. V was pared by 3 bases and J by 7 bases, with 3 bases of the junction left unmatched. Germline CDR1 is LGHDT and CDR2 is YNNKEL (reference sequence). This CDR3 has 14 residues. This specimen belongs to a study of T-cell reconstitution after alpha-beta-depleted transplantation in children. Study-wide results and caveats: Among T cells one year after transplant, newly produced cells accounted for most counts and diversity.

TCRbeta library construction was performed incorporating unique molecular identifiers. TCRdb redid the calling of the PCR reads with MiXCR, one entry per CDR3 protein. The sample lists around 670,000 distinct CDR3 sequences; 13% were seen once. This clonotype was obtained from a girl aged 2 to 10 with congenital amegakaryocytic thrombocytopenia, due to receive a stem cell transplant. The V gene is TRBV3-1, the J gene TRBJ2-2; TRBD2 matches 9 bases. The specimen was PBMCs, collected before TCRalphabeta/CD19-depleted stem cell transplant. The CDR3 nucleotides read TGTGCCAGCAGCCATAGCGGGAGCATCGGGGAGCTGTTTTTT. Translation gives CASSHSGSIGELFF.